Each of the 7 T cell receptor beta chains below was sequenced from the same sample in a study of response to subunit inactivated influenza vaccine. TCRdb passed the RT-PCR reads through MiXCR, listing each CDR3 protein once. The sample includes around 160,000 distinct CDR3 sequences, about a tenth of them seen just once. The starting material was non-naive T cells sorted from PBMCs, obtained roughly 48 days after vaccination. These receptors all come from a man between 45 and 60 years old who received an inactivated influenza vaccine.

V usage is TRBV3-1 and J usage is TRBJ2-7, with TRBD2 matching over 9 bases. In germline, CDR1 is LGHDT, CDR2 YNNKEL (reference sequence). With 4 bases clipped from V and 3 bases from J, the junction kept 4 bases outside the gene matches. The CDR3 is 14 residues long. The CDR3 here is CASSLAGVGYEQYF. The CDR3 DNA follows: TGTGCCAGCAGCCTAGCGGGAGTAGGCTACGAGCAGTACTTC.

There are many counts of this clonotype. This chain links TRBV24-1 with TRBJ2-2, with 10 bases that match TRBD1. Looked up from germline, CDR1 is KGHDR and CDR2 is SFDVKD. This CDR3 spans 17 amino acids. The trim removed 4 bases at V and 6 bases at J, leaving 10 bases unmatched. This CDR3 is CATSDETGGIRSGELFF. In DNA form, the CDR3 reads TGTGCCACCAGTGACGAGACAGGGGGCATAAGGTCCGGGGAGCTGTTTTTT.

The CDR3 DNA reads TGTGCCAGCAGTTATTCCTCGCGCTTAAACAGCTATGGCTACACCTTC. Amino acid sequence: CASSYSSRLNSYGYTF. The chain links TRBV6-5 to TRBJ1-2; D gene ambiguous. The V end was cut by 3 bases, the J end by 4 bases, with 18 bases between. The CDR3 contains 16 residues. CDR1 is MNHEY, CDR2 SVGAGI, per germline.

V and J are TRBV30 and TRBJ1-6; D remains unclear. The germline V and J ends were trimmed by 3 bases and 5 bases, with 5 bases remaining between them. Per germline, CDR1 GTSNPN and CDR2 SVGIG (reference sequence). CDR3 length: 12 amino acids. Written as DNA, the CDR3 is TGTGCCTGGAGAAGGAATAATTCACCCCTCCACTTT. The encoded protein is CAWRRNNSPLHF.

V gene TRBV28 combines with J gene TRBJ2-1; D gene uncertain. There are 11 residues in the CDR3. Trimming shortened V by 6 bases and J by 4 bases, and 4 bases separated the two germline ends. Germline CDR1 reads MDHEN; CDR2 reads SYDVKM. The CDR3 DNA reads as TGTGCCAGCAGACTTTACAATGAGCAGTTCTTC. Translating gives CASRLYNEQFF.

Notes on this clonotype: A junction boundary mismatches the germline segment, possibly from a read error. The chain joins TRBV5-5 to TRBJ2-2; a weak D match, TRBD2 (6 bases). Germline V gene lookup returns CDR1 SGHKS and CDR2 YYEKEE (reference sequence). The CDR3 contains 14 residues. Here the CDR3 DNA reads TGTGCCATCAGCTTTGGACTATGGGGCTGGGAGCTGTTTTTT. Translation: CAISFGLWGWELFF.

The genes are TRBV20-1 and TRBJ2-3; unclear D gene. The CDR3 is 16 amino acids. The germline CDR1 and CDR2 sequences are DFQATT and SNEGSKA (reference sequence). Trimming left V 0 bases short and J 2 bases short, with 15 bases between. DNA for the CDR3: TGCAGTGCTAGAGAGTTGATGTTGGCCGACACAGATACGCAGTATTTT. It encodes CSARELMLADTDTQYF.